This T cell receptor beta chain was found in a study of blood T cell repertoires in COVID-19. Study-level background: Specimens from acute and convalescent COVID-19 originated in the United States, Italy and Spain. PBMCs, B-cell-depleted T cells, or T cells provided the cDNA or gDNA that made up the material.

Trimming cost V 5 bases and J 5 bases; bases outside gene matches: 8. Germline CDR1 and CDR2: LNHDA and SQIVND (reference sequence). The CDR3 has 14 residues. Authors' methods: Researchers report that nucleated cell counts were estimated from reference gene primer amplification. TCRdb keeps only in-frame clones here, not all; method: immunoSEQ multiplex PCR. The V and J calls and clone size are taken from that table; D and trimming were inferred from the DNA. The table includes 130,000 or so clones, 70% to 90% detected once. The chain carries TRBV19 and TRBJ2-7, with 8 positions matching TRBD1. The sample consisted of peripheral blood. The sequence was collected from a man aged 60-69 years with acute or convalescent COVID-19. The chain's CDR3 is CASSSPGGLNEQYF. The DNA of the CDR3 is TGTGCCAGTAGTTCTCCAGGGGGCTTAAACGAGCAGTACTTC.